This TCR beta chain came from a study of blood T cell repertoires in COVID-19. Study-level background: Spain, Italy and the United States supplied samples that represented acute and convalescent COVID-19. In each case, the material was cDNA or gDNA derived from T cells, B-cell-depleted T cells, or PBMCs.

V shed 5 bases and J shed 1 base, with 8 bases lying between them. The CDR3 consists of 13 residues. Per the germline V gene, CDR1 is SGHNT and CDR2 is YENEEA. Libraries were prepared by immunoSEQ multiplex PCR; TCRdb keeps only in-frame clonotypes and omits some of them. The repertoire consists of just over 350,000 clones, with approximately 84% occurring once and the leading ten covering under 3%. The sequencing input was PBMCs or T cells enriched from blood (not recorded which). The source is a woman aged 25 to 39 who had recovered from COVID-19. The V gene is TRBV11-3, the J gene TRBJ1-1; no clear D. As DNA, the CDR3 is TGTGCCAGCAGCGGCGGAGAGAACACTGAAGCTTTCTTT. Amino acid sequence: CASSGGENTEAFF. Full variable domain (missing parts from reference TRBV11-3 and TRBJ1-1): EAGVVQSPRYKIIEKKQPVAFWCNPISGHNTLYWYLQNLGQGPELLIRYENEEAVDDSQLPKDRFSAERLKGVDSTLKIQPAELGDSAVYLCASSGGENTEAFFGQGTRLTVV.